Detailed here is one TCR beta chain. TCR beta CDR3 region amplification was performed from RNA transcripts. The HTBI primer set served for first-round RT-PCR of the TCR CDR3. In TCRdb, the multiplex PCR reads were re-called with MiXCR into one record per CDR3 protein. The sample records about 540,000 distinct CDR3 sequences, around 45% being singletons. The sample comes from a study of T cells in Graves' hyperthyroidism and ophthalmopathy. V lost 4 bases to trimming and J lost 15 bases, with 9 bases between them. Germline assignment: CDR1 SGHDN and CDR2 FVKESK. This CDR3 is built from 10 residues. The chain carries TRBV14 and TRBJ1-4; D perhaps matches TRBD1 (5 bases). Sequenced: peripheral blood or thyroid tissue (not recorded which). The TCR comes from a woman between 18 and 29 years old with Graves' hyperthyroidism. The CDR3: CASSRGTVFF. In nucleotides, the CDR3 is TGTGCCAGCAGCCGCGGGACGGTGTTTTTT.